The 5 T cell receptor beta chains in this list originate from one sample, sequenced in a study of HIV-infected children after antiretroviral therapy interruption (dated by TCRdb to 2018 to 2020). The library was obtained by 3' RACE. This sample was sequenced with an Illumina MiSeq. TCR libraries were generated from RNA by a 3' RACE protocol incorporating unique molecular identifiers so that PCR amplification bias could be corrected. Using fastp trimming at Q25 and MiXCR clonotype assembly, TCRdb reanalyzed the public sequencing data and kept in-frame beta chains. Entries are consolidated by CDR3 protein sequence, retaining the most common genes and DNA. Here the sample has about 86,000 distinct CDR3 sequences; roughly 6.4% occur a single time. The ten biggest clones cover around 1.1% of the sample. The label giving this sample's treatment or condition can be read as: PENTA 11 planned treatment interruption arm or continuous ART arm.

The material sequenced was CD45RA+ CD4+ T cells from PBMCs, pooled from several time points, taken from a donor given antiretroviral therapy, either interrupted or continuous. The sample's cell subset or site, from its label and the paper: naive CD4+ CD45RA+ CD45RO- T cells. The receptors here all came from a pool of human donors with HIV.

This clonotype has a count of ten or more. The chain is built from TRBV28 and TRBJ1-1, with no clear D. Looked up from germline, CDR1 is MDHEN and CDR2 is SYDVKM. CDR3 length: 14 amino acids. Trimming took 6 bases from V and 4 from J, leaving 15 bases between them. CDR3 nucleotides: TGTGCCAGCAGCCGAGCGGGGTTGGGCACTGAAGCTTTCTTT. Protein sequence: CASSRAGLGTEAFF.

The chain links TRBV12-3 or TRBV12-4 to TRBJ2-1, with 8 positions matching TRBD2. The CDR3 extends over 14 amino acids. The J segment lost 13 bases and the V segment lost 1 base, leaving 9 bases of the junction unmatched. CDR3 DNA: TGTGCCAGCAGTTTAGGAGCGTCTAGCGGGTTTCAGTTCTTC. It translates to CASSLGASSGFQFF.

This clonotype was observed a handful of times. In nucleotides, the CDR3 is TGCGCCAGCAGCTTGAATGGTGGGACAAACCCGAACACTGAAGCTTTCTTT. Translated: CASSLNGGTNPNTEAFF. The chain recombines TRBV5-1 with TRBJ1-1, with a possible D match to TRBD1 (6 bases). Germline CDR1 reads SGHRS; CDR2 reads YFSETQ. The CDR3 has 17 residues. Trimming shortened V by 1 base and J by 1 base, and 17 bases separated the two germline ends.

This clonotype was detected many times. The chain employs TRBV6-5 and TRBJ1-1; TRBD1 might be the D (6 bases). The V gene lost 8 bases and the J gene lost 7 bases, with 11 bases spanning the gap. The CDR3 contains 11 residues. CDR1 and CDR2 (germline): MNHEY, SVGAGI. The CDR3 bases are TGTGCCAGCCGTGGGACAATTGAAGCTTTCTTT. This gives the protein CASRGTIEAFF.

Many counts were recorded for this clonotype. The chain links TRBV7-9 to TRBJ2-7, with 7 positions matching TRBD1. V shed 2 bases, J shed 0 bases, and the junction held 4 bases outside the gene matches. Germline-derived CDR1 and CDR2 are SEHNR and FQNEAQ (reference sequence). The CDR3 runs to 15 residues. The chain's CDR3 is CASSLSRQGSYEQYF. In DNA, the CDR3 is TGTGCCAGCAGCTTATCTCGACAGGGCTCCTACGAGCAGTACTTC.